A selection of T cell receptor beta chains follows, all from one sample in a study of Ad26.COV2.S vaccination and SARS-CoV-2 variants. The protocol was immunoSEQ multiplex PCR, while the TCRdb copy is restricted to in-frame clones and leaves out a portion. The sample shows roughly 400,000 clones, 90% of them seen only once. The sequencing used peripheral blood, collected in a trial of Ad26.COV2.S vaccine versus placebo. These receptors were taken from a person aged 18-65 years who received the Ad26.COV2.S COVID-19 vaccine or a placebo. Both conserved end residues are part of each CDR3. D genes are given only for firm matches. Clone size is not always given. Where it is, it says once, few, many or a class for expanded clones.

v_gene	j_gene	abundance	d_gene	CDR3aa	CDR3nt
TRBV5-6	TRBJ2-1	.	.	CASSGQGDSYNEQFF	TGTGCCAGCAGCGGCCAGGGAGACTCCTACAATGAGCAGTTCTTC
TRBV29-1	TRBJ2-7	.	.	CSVVTGINEQYF	TGCAGCGTTGTAACTGGGATCAATGAGCAGTACTTC
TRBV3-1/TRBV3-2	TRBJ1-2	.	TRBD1	CASSQETGRLGYGYTF	TGTGCCAGCAGCCAAGAGACAGGGCGGTTGGGCTATGGCTACACCTTC
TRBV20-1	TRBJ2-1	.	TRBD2	CSASKPGLAFF	TGCAGTGCGAGCAAACCGGGACTAGCCTTCTTC
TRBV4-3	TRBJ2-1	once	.	CASSQDWRGALVGNEQFF	TGCGCCAGCAGCCAAGATTGGAGAGGGGCCCTCGTGGGCAATGAGCAGTTCTTC
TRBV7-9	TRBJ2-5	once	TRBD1	CASNQDRGPRKYF	TGTGCCAGCAACCAGGACAGGGGGCCGCGAAAGTACTTC
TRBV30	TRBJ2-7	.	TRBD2	CAWTPGTSPREQYF	TGTGCCTGGACACCAGGGACTAGTCCCCGGGAGCAGTACTTC
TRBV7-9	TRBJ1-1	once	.	CASSVGASMNTEAFF	TGTGCCAGCAGCGTCGGGGCCTCAATGAACACTGAAGCTTTCTTT
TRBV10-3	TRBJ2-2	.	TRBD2	CAISESVFTSGTGELFF	TGTGCCATCAGTGAGTCGGTCTTCACTAGCGGCACCGGGGAGCTGTTTTTT
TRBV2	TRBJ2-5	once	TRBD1	CASPGQGLKTQYF	TGTGCCAGCCCGGGACAGGGGTTGAAGACCCAGTACTTC
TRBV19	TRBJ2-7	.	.	CASSLTGDYTYEQYF	TGTGCCAGTAGCCTAACAGGGGACTACACCTACGAGCAGTACTTC
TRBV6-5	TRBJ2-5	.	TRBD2	CASRQGLVQGTQYF	TGTGCCAGCAGGCAGGGACTAGTCCAAGGGACCCAGTACTTC
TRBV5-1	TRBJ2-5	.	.	CASSLGWTTQETQYF	TGCGCCAGCAGCTTGGGATGGACTACACAAGAGACCCAGTACTTC
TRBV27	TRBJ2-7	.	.	CASSHRRSYEQYF	TGTGCCAGCAGTCACCGACGGTCCTACGAGCAGTACTTC
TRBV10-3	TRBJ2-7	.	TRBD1	CAIRGTGGGYEQYF	TGTGCCATCAGGGGGACAGGGGGCGGCTACGAGCAGTACTTC
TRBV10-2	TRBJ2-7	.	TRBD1	CASRNGDSSYEQYF	TGCGCCAGCAGGAACGGGGACAGCTCCTACGAGCAGTACTTC
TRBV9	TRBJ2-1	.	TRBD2	CASSVSAGVEQFF	TGTGCCAGCAGCGTGTCAGCGGGAGTTGAGCAGTTCTTC
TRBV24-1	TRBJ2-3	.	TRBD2	CATSDKRASGANTQYF	TGTGCCACCAGTGATAAAAGGGCTAGCGGTGCAAATACGCAGTATTTT
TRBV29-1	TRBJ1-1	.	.	CSSLALNTEAFF	TGCAGCTCCCTCGCCTTGAACACTGAAGCTTTCTTT
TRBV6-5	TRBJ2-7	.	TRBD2	CASSPSRGSPYEQYF	TGTGCCAGCAGTCCGTCTCGCGGGAGTCCGTACGAGCAGTACTTC
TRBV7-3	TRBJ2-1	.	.	CASSLNLGRNEQFF	TGTGCCAGCAGCTTAAATTTGGGGCGCAATGAGCAGTTCTTC
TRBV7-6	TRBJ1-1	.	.	CASSPQVGLNTEAFF	TGTGCCAGCAGCCCGCAGGTCGGGCTGAACACTGAAGCTTTCTTT
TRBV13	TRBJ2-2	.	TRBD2	CASSLVGAGVLTGELFF	TGTGCCAGCAGCTTAGTCGGCGCGGGAGTTCTCACCGGGGAGCTGTTTTTT
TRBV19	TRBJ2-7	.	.	CASSIGYPNYEQYF	TGTGCCAGTAGTATAGGCTACCCAAACTACGAGCAGTACTTC
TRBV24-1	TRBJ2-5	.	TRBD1	CATSDHRGSEETQYF	TGTGCCACCAGTGATCACAGGGGTTCAGAAGAGACCCAGTACTTC
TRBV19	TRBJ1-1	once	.	CASSLRDRNEAFF	TGTGCCAGTAGTTTGAGGGATAGAAATGAAGCTTTCTTT
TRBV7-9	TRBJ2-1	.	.	CASSLVVSNNEQFF	TGTGCCAGCAGCTTAGTGGTCTCCAACAATGAGCAGTTCTTC
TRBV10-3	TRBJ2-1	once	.	CAISIGGPNEQFF	TGTGCCATCAGTATCGGGGGACCAAATGAGCAGTTCTTC
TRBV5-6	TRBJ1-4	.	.	CASSLGRGEKLFF	TGTGCCAGCAGCTTGGGACGGGGTGAAAAACTGTTTTTT
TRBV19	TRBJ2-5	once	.	CASRTVGQETQYF	TGTGCCAGTAGGACAGTTGGCCAAGAGACCCAGTACTTC
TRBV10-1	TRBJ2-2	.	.	CASSGRGSENTGELFF	TGCGCCAGCAGTGGGAGGGGGTCAGAGAACACCGGGGAGCTGTTTTTT
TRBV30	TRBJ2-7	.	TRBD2	CAWSVPRASGTDEQYF	TGTGCCTGGAGTGTACCCCGGGCTAGCGGGACCGACGAGCAGTACTTC
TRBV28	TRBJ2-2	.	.	CASSFQTPNTGELFF	TGTGCCAGCAGTTTCCAAACTCCAAACACCGGGGAGCTGTTTTTT
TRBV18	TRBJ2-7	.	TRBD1	CASSPRTGGSLNEQYF	TGTGCCAGCTCACCACGCACAGGGGGCTCCTTGAACGAGCAGTACTTC
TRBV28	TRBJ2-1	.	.	CASSPRGYNEQFF	TGTGCCAGCAGTCCCCGGGGCTACAATGAGCAGTTCTTC
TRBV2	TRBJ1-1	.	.	CASGTTTEAFF	TGTGCCAGCGGGACAACCACTGAAGCTTTCTTT